Detailed here is one T cell receptor beta chain. Purities in excess of 95% were seen in all sorted populations. This record belongs to a study of beta chain features in type 1 diabetes. CDR1 is LGHNA and CDR2 is YNFKEQ in the germline V gene. CDR3 length: 15 amino acids. J lost 0 bases, V lost 2 bases, and 2 bases had no gene match. The sequenced template was cDNA made from the entire isolated RNA. The method was immunoSEQ multiplex PCR; TCRdb's version includes in-frame clones alone and lacks a portion of them. The sample contains hundreds of thousands of clones, under 20% of which appear only once. The rearrangement links TRBV4-2 to TRBJ2-3; 7 bases line up with TRBD1. This receptor was taken from a woman aged 18-29 years in good health. Sequencing was done on a sample of naive CD4+ T cells from blood. The CDR3: CASSQMTGSTDTQYF. The CDR3 DNA reads TGTGCCAGCAGCCAAATGACAGGGAGCACAGATACGCAGTATTTT.